The 15 T cell receptor beta chains listed next were all sequenced from one sample in a study of tumor-infiltrating lymphocytes in localized non-small cell lung cancer. Profiling relied on immunoSEQ multiplex PCR, and the TCRdb table lists in-frame clones only, not all of them. The sample consists of 15,000 to 20,000 clones, 35% to 55% of them appearing once. The specimen sequenced was lung tumor tissue. The receptor set was obtained from a human donor with non-small cell lung cancer.

This chain links TRBV2 with TRBJ1-6; TRBD1 agrees at 7 bases. The V and J ends lost 6 bases and 7 bases, in that order; junction bases with no gene match: 6. Germline V gene data show CDR1 as SNHLY and CDR2 as FYNNEI. CDR3 length: 14 residues. The CDR3 region has the DNA TGTGCCAGCAGGGGGGACAGTCAAAATTCACCCCTCCACTTT. Encoded protein: CASRGDSQNSPLHF.

This chain connects TRBV19 to TRBJ2-6; no firm D call. The CDR3 runs 15 residues. CDR1 and CDR2 from the germline V gene are LNHDA and SQIVND (reference sequence). The germline V and J ends were trimmed by 3 bases and 0 bases, with 6 bases remaining between them. CDR3 in amino acids: CASSIFDSGANVLTF. The CDR3 DNA is TGTGCCAGTAGTATTTTTGACTCTGGGGCCAACGTCCTGACTTTC.

In this sample, this clone turned up once. The J gene is TRBJ1-2, the V gene TRBV7-2; D is unclear. The CDR3 sequence is 13 residues long. Germline V CDR1 and CDR2: SGHTA, FQGNSA. V lost 3 bases and J lost 8, with 13 bases in between. CDR3: CASSLDRAEGYTF. The DNA for the CDR3 is TGTGCCAGCAGCTTGGACCGCGCTGAAGGCTACACCTTC.

Sample share makes this clone medium-sized. Here the CDR3 DNA reads TGTGCCAGCCGACAGGGTACTATCTACGAGCAGTACTTC. This translates into CASRQGTIYEQYF. This chain joins TRBV6-5 and TRBJ2-7; 7 bases align to TRBD1. The J segment lost 3 bases and the V segment lost 8 bases, leaving 7 bases of the junction unmatched. Germline CDR1 MNHEY, CDR2 SVGAGI. The CDR3 consists of 13 residues.

J is TRBJ1-2 and V is TRBV6-5, with D perhaps matching TRBD1 (6 bases). Germline CDR1 reads MNHEY; CDR2 reads SVGAGI. V shed 6 bases and J shed 2 bases, with 16 bases lying between them. This CDR3 has 15 amino acids. For the CDR3, the DNA is TGTGCCAGCAGCTACCAACAGGGAGTGAACTATGGCTACACCTTC. Amino acid sequence: CASSYQQGVNYGYTF.

This clone was found a few times. The rearrangement links TRBV28 to TRBJ1-2, with TRBD1 identical over 8 bases. The CDR3 totals 14 residues. Germline lookup yields CDR1 MDHEN and CDR2 SYDVKM. J lost 14 bases, V lost 6 bases, and 17 bases had no gene match. The CDR3 nucleotides read TGTGCCAGCAGCCCCACGCGTAGGACAGGGCGGTTGACCTTC. It codes for CASSPTRRTGRLTF.

This clone has only a few counts. This chain links TRBV6-5 with TRBJ1-1; D remains unclear. The CDR3 is 12 amino acids. The V end was cut by 4 bases, the J end by 3 bases, with 6 bases between. Germline V lookup: CDR1 MNHEY, CDR2 SVGAGI. The CDR3: CASSFHDTEAFF. DNA of the CDR3: TGTGCCAGCAGTTTTCACGACACTGAAGCTTTCTTT.

This sequence joins TRBV19 and TRBJ1-1; TRBD1 matches 8 bases. Germline values: CDR1 LNHDA, CDR2 SQIVND (reference sequence). V was clipped by 7 bases and J by 0 bases; unmatched bases: 10. The CDR3 has 16 amino acids. CDR3 sequence reads: CASTMRGDRLNTEAFF. The CDR3, as DNA: TGTGCCAGTACCATGAGAGGGGACAGGCTGAACACTGAAGCTTTCTTT.

This clone appeared a few times. The chain employs TRBV9 and TRBJ2-3; D not certain. Germline V gene sequence: CDR1 SGDLS, CDR2 YYNGEE. This CDR3 has 11 residues. V was cut by 5 bases and J by 8 bases, with 9 bases left in between. The CDR3 DNA reads as TGTGCCAGCAGTGGATTGTTTACGCAGTATTTT. It yields the protein CASSGLFTQYF.

The chain is built from TRBV5-1 and TRBJ2-2; D is perhaps TRBD1 (7 bases). This CDR3 spans 16 amino acids. Per the germline V gene, CDR1 is SGHRS and CDR2 is YFSETQ. The ends were cut back, 3 bases at V and 4 bases at J, with 16 bases in the middle. The CDR3 nucleotides read TGCGCCAGCAGCTCACAGGGGAGGAGGGCCACCGGGGAGCTGTTTTTT. This codes for CASSSQGRRATGELFF.

This rearrangement joins TRBV5-6 to TRBJ2-5; D call uncertain. Germline V CDR1 and CDR2: SGHDT, YYEEEE. The CDR3 has 14 residues. Trimming removed 4 bases from V and 5 bases from J, with 15 bases in between. CDR3 region: CASSTGWGTETQYF. CDR3 nucleotides: TGTGCCAGCAGCACTGGCTGGGGTACGGAGACCCAGTACTTC.

This chain links TRBV12-5 with TRBJ2-7; D not resolved. There are 11 residues in the CDR3. V was cut by 2 bases and J by 7 bases, with 6 bases left in between. CDR1 is LGHNT and CDR2 is FRNRAP in the germline V gene. CDR3 nucleotide sequence: TGTGCTAGTGGTTTGAACGGAGAGCAGTACTTC. It yields the protein CASGLNGEQYF. The variable domain in full, completed from reference TRBV12-5 and TRBJ2-7, reads DARVTQTPRHKVTEMGQEVTMRCQPILGHNTVFWYRQTMMQGLELLAYFRNRAPLDDSGMPKDRFSAEMPDATLATLKIQPSEPRDSAVYFCASGLNGEQYFGPGTRLTVT.

The V call is TRBV11-3, the J call TRBJ2-2, with D uncertain. The V end lost 1 base, the J end lost 0 bases, and 6 bases lay between the germline ends. Germline V lookup: CDR1 SGHNT, CDR2 YENEEA. The CDR3 has 15 residues. The CDR3 DNA reads as TGTGCCAGCAGCTTAGTTGGGGCGAACACCGGGGAGCTGTTTTTT. It is translated as CASSLVGANTGELFF.

This clone was detected ten times or more. Distinct nucleotide sequences in the sample also encode this CDR3. The chain recombines TRBV5-1 with TRBJ1-1; TRBD1 is a possible D gene (5 bases). The CDR3 contains 14 residues. Trimming removed 1 base at V and 1 base at J, with 8 bases between. Germline CDR1 is SGHRS and CDR2 is YFSETQ. The CDR3 DNA reads as TGCGCCAGCAGCTTGCCTACAGGGAACACTGAAGCTTTCTTT. It encodes CASSLPTGNTEAFF.

The CDR3 reads CASSFQDSSTEAFF. The CDR3 DNA reads as TGTGCCAGCAGCTTTCAGGACTCAAGCACTGAAGCTTTCTTT. The chain joins TRBV7-2 to TRBJ1-1; D gene ambiguous. V dropped 3 bases and J dropped 4 bases, with 12 bases sitting between them. Germline V gene data show CDR1 as SGHTA and CDR2 as FQGNSA. CDR3 length: 14 amino acids.